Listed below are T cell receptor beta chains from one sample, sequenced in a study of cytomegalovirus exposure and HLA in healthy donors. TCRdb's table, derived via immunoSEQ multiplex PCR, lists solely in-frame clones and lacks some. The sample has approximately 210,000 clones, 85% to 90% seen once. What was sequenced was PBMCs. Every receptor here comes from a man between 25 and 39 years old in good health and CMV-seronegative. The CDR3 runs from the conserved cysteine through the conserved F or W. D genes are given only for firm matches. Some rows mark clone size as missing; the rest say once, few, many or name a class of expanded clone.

CDR3nt: TGTGCCAGTAGGAAGACTAGCAATGAGCAGTTCTTC
CDR3aa: CASRKTSNEQFF
j_gene: TRBJ2-1
abundance: -
v_gene: TRBV19
d_gene: -

CDR3nt: TGTGCCAGCAGTTGGACAGGGAGTGTAGATGGCTACACCTTC
CDR3aa: CASSWTGSVDGYTF
j_gene: TRBJ1-2
abundance: few
v_gene: TRBV6-5
d_gene: TRBD1

CDR3nt: TGTGCCAGTAGTATAAATGGCAGGGGGATAAGCTACGAGCAGTACTTC
CDR3aa: CASSINGRGISYEQYF
j_gene: TRBJ2-7
abundance: -
v_gene: TRBV19
d_gene: TRBD1

CDR3nt: TGTGCCAGCGGCCTCGAACCGGGACCCAAGAGGACTAGCGGGAAGCAAGAGACCCAGTACTTC
CDR3aa: CASGLEPGPKRTSGKQETQYF
j_gene: TRBJ2-5
abundance: -
v_gene: TRBV4-2
d_gene: TRBD2

CDR3nt: TGTGCCAGCATGACGGGCAGGGACAAGCCCCAGCATTTT
CDR3aa: CASMTGRDKPQHF
j_gene: TRBJ1-5
abundance: -
v_gene: TRBV28
d_gene: -

CDR3nt: TGTGCCAGCAGCCCGGCTCCCTCGGGTGAGCAGTACTTC
CDR3aa: CASSPAPSGEQYF
j_gene: TRBJ2-5
abundance: -
v_gene: TRBV9
d_gene: -

CDR3nt: TGTGCCAGCAGCTTAATCCCCCAACTAGGGCGGTTCGCATCGGGCTACGAGCAGTACTTC
CDR3aa: CASSLIPQLGRFASGYEQYF
j_gene: TRBJ2-7
abundance: -
v_gene: TRBV7-6
d_gene: -

CDR3nt: TGCGCCAGCAGCTTGGGGGACAGATTGTATGCTTTCTTT
CDR3aa: CASSLGDRLYAFF
j_gene: TRBJ1-1
abundance: few
v_gene: TRBV5-1
d_gene: TRBD1

CDR3nt: TGTGCCAGTAGCCGGGACAGGGTGGGGGAGACCCAGTACTTC
CDR3aa: CASSRDRVGETQYF
j_gene: TRBJ2-5
abundance: -
v_gene: TRBV19
d_gene: TRBD1

CDR3nt: TGTGCCAGCAGCTTAGTAGTCCTCGGTCAGCCCCAGCATTTT
CDR3aa: CASSLVVLGQPQHF
j_gene: TRBJ1-5
abundance: -
v_gene: TRBV13
d_gene: -

CDR3nt: TGTGCCACAGAGATGGGCGGGGGTGAGGGGGAGACCCAGTACTTC
CDR3aa: CATEMGGGEGETQYF
j_gene: TRBJ2-5
abundance: few
v_gene: TRBV28
d_gene: TRBD2

CDR3nt: TGTGCCACCAGCGTGGTACAGGGGGCCGGGGAGCTGTTTTTT
CDR3aa: CATSVVQGAGELFF
j_gene: TRBJ2-2
abundance: -
v_gene: TRBV15
d_gene: TRBD1

CDR3nt: TGTGCCAGCAGCACCCGACAGTATGGCTACACCTTC
CDR3aa: CASSTRQYGYTF
j_gene: TRBJ1-2
abundance: -
v_gene: TRBV6-5
d_gene: -

CDR3nt: TGTGCCAGTAGTATTCAGGTTTATGAAAAACTGTTTTTT
CDR3aa: CASSIQVYEKLFF
j_gene: TRBJ1-4
abundance: -
v_gene: TRBV19
d_gene: -

CDR3nt: TGTGCCAGCAGCTTAAGAGCGGAAGCCGACGGAAACATTCAGTACTTC
CDR3aa: CASSLRAEADGNIQYF
j_gene: TRBJ2-4
abundance: -
v_gene: TRBV11-2
d_gene: -

CDR3nt: TGTGCCAGCAGCGAGAGACTAGCGGGGGAGTCCTACGAGCAGTACTTC
CDR3aa: CASSERLAGESYEQYF
j_gene: TRBJ2-7
abundance: once
v_gene: TRBV2
d_gene: TRBD2

CDR3nt: TGCGCCACCTACGCGGGGACAGGTTACACCGGGGAGCTGTTTTTT
CDR3aa: CATYAGTGYTGELFF
j_gene: TRBJ2-2
abundance: -
v_gene: TRBV5-1
d_gene: TRBD1

CDR3nt: TGTGCCAGCAGCTTAGATCCTAGGAGAAATAGCAATCAGCCCCAGCATTTT
CDR3aa: CASSLDPRRNSNQPQHF
j_gene: TRBJ1-5
abundance: -
v_gene: TRBV7-2
d_gene: -

CDR3nt: TGTGCCAGCAGTGAAAGGGGAGGGAAAAACATTCAGTACTTC
CDR3aa: CASSERGGKNIQYF
j_gene: TRBJ2-4
abundance: -
v_gene: TRBV6-1
d_gene: TRBD2

CDR3nt: TGTGCCAGCAGCACCCTACTAACTAGCGCCGGGGAGCTGTTTTTT
CDR3aa: CASSTLLTSAGELFF
j_gene: TRBJ2-2
abundance: few
v_gene: TRBV13
d_gene: TRBD2

CDR3nt: TGTGCCAGCCAGCGGGGCGGGGGGGTCGATGAGCAGTTCTTC
CDR3aa: CASQRGGGVDEQFF
j_gene: TRBJ2-1
abundance: -
v_gene: TRBV7-2
d_gene: TRBD2

CDR3nt: TGTGCCAGCAGCCAGAGCTCCTATAATTCACCCCTCCACTTT
CDR3aa: CASSQSSYNSPLHF
j_gene: TRBJ1-6
abundance: -
v_gene: TRBV14
d_gene: -

CDR3nt: TGCGCCAGCAGCCAAGATCCACTGGACAGGGCCTACGAGCAGTACTTC
CDR3aa: CASSQDPLDRAYEQYF
j_gene: TRBJ2-7
abundance: -
v_gene: TRBV4-1
d_gene: TRBD1

CDR3nt: TGCGCCAGCAGCCAAGAGTTCGGTTATAATTCACCCCTCCACTTT
CDR3aa: CASSQEFGYNSPLHF
j_gene: TRBJ1-6
abundance: -
v_gene: TRBV4-3
d_gene: -

CDR3nt: TGTGCCAGCAGCTCAGGGGGATTCGGCTACACCTTC
CDR3aa: CASSSGGFGYTF
j_gene: TRBJ1-2
abundance: -
v_gene: TRBV27
d_gene: TRBD1

CDR3nt: TGTGCCAGCAGCCGACCGGGACCCAGGGGTGAGCAGTTCTTC
CDR3aa: CASSRPGPRGEQFF
j_gene: TRBJ2-1
abundance: -
v_gene: TRBV14
d_gene: -

CDR3nt: TGTGCCAGCAGTTACCACAGGGACTATGGCTACACCTTC
CDR3aa: CASSYHRDYGYTF
j_gene: TRBJ1-2
abundance: -
v_gene: TRBV6-5
d_gene: -

CDR3nt: TGCGCCAGCAGCTTGGCTTTCAATGAGCAGTTCTTC
CDR3aa: CASSLAFNEQFF
j_gene: TRBJ2-1
abundance: -
v_gene: TRBV5-1
d_gene: -

CDR3nt: TGTTCCAGCAGCTTAGAAGGGACAGGGTACCACGAGCAGTACTTC
CDR3aa: CSSSLEGTGYHEQYF
j_gene: TRBJ2-7
abundance: -
v_gene: TRBV7-9
d_gene: TRBD1

CDR3nt: TGTGCCTGGGAGGACAGGGCTCGCTACGAGCAGTACTTC
CDR3aa: CAWEDRARYEQYF
j_gene: TRBJ2-7
abundance: few
v_gene: TRBV30
d_gene: TRBD1